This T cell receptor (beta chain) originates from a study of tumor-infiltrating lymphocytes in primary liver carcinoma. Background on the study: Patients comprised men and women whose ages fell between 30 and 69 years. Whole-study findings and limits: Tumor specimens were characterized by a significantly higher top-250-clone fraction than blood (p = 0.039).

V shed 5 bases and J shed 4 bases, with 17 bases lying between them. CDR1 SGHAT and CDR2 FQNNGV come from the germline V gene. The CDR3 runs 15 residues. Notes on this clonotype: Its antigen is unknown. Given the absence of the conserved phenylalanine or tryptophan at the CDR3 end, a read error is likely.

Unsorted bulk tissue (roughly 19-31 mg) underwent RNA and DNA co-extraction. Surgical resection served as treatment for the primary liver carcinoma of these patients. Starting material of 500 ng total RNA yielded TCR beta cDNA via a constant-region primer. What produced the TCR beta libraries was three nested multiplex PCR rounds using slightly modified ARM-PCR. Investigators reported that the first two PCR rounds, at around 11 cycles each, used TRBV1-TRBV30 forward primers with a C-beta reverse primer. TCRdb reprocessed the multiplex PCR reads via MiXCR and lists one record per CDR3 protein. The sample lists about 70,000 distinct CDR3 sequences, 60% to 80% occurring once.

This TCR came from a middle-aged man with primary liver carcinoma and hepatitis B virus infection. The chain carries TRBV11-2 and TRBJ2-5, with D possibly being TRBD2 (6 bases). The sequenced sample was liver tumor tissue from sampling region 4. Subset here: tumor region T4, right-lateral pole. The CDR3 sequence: CASSDLLGAGETQYL. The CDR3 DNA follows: TGTGCCAGCAGCGACCTGTTAGGAGCGGGAGAGACCCAGTACTTA.